One and the same sample provided the 13 T cell receptor beta chains below, sequenced in a study of T-cell reconstitution after alpha-beta-depleted transplantation in children. It was with unique molecular identifiers that the TCRbeta library was prepared. TCRdb re-analysed the PCR reads in MiXCR, keeping a single row per CDR3 protein. In the table there are more than 500,000 distinct CDR3 sequences, about an eighth of which are singletons. The sample in question was PBMCs, mostly from graft donor cells, obtained 180 days after TCRalphabeta/CD19-depleted stem cell transplant. The receptor source for this set is a female patient aged 2 to 10 who had a stem cell transplant for aplastic anemia, so the T cells may come from the graft donor.

The V gene is TRBV20-1, the J gene TRBJ2-7; 8 nucleotides match TRBD1. This CDR3 is 13 amino acids long. Per the germline V gene, CDR1 is DFQATT and CDR2 is SNEGSKA (reference sequence). The J segment lost 5 bases and the V segment lost 2 bases, leaving 5 bases of the junction unmatched. This CDR3 is CSARKAGGHEQYF. The CDR3 nucleotides read TGCAGTGCTAGAAAGGCAGGGGGCCACGAGCAGTACTTC.

This clonotype has more than one count but fewer than ten. The chain recombines TRBV7-3 with TRBJ2-3; possible D gene TRBD2, 7 bases. Germline loops: CDR1 SGHTA, CDR2 FQGTGA. V was clipped by 5 bases and J by 4 bases, with 19 bases between them. This CDR3 comprises 16 residues. CDR3 amino acids: CASSPLLRGLSDTQYF. Here the CDR3 DNA reads TGTGCCAGCAGCCCCCTATTGCGGGGGCTTTCAGATACGCAGTATTTT. The entire variable domain, with the rest obtained from reference TRBV7-3 and TRBJ2-3, is as follows: GAGVSQTPSNKVTEKGKYVELRCDPISGHTALYWYRQSLGQGPEFLIYFQGTGAADDSGLPNDRFFAVRPEGSVSTLKIQRTERGDSAVYLCASSPLLRGLSDTQYFGPGTRLTVL.

This clonotype turned up a few times. The chain uses TRBV10-3 and TRBJ2-7; D gene unclear. The CDR3 consists of 14 residues. Germline CDR1 and CDR2: ENHRY and SYGVKD. V was shortened by 3 bases and J by 4 bases, with 13 bases between the two germline ends. The CDR3 bases are TGTGCCATCAGTGACATATCCCACCCTTACGAGCAGTACTTC. It is translated as CAISDISHPYEQYF.

The chain joins TRBV11-2 to TRBJ2-1, with 10 nucleotides matching TRBD2. CDR1 and CDR2 from the germline V gene are SGHAT and FQNNGV. The CDR3 has 16 amino acids. V lost 0 bases to trimming and J lost 7 bases; unmatched junction nucleotides: 6. The CDR3 DNA is TGTGCCAGCAGCTTAGATCGGACTAGCGGTCAAAATGAGCAGTTCTTC. It codes for CASSLDRTSGQNEQFF.

This clonotype was picked up a small number of times. The chain uses TRBV6-5 and TRBJ2-7; D uncertain. Germline V CDR1 and CDR2: MNHEY, SVGAGI. Trimming cost V 7 bases and J 0 bases, with 13 bases left between them. The CDR3 contains 14 residues. This chain's CDR3 is CASTGYGVSYEQYV. The DNA for the CDR3 is TGTGCCAGCACCGGGTACGGAGTCTCCTACGAGCAGTACGTC.

This clonotype was observed a few times. The genes are TRBV6-1 and TRBJ1-1; TRBD1 aligns across 7 bases. J lost 4 bases, V lost 1 base, and 6 bases had no gene match. CDR3 length: 15 amino acids. The germline CDR1 and CDR2 sequences are MNHNS and SASEGT. The CDR3 is CASSEEGAGSTEAFF. CDR3 DNA sequence: TGTGCCAGCAGTGAAGAGGGGGCGGGTAGCACTGAAGCTTTCTTT.

A few counts support this clonotype. This CDR3 is CASSLGEGTPSYEQYF. DNA for the CDR3: TGTGCCAGCAGCTTAGGGGAGGGGACACCTTCCTACGAGCAGTACTTC. The V gene is TRBV7-2, the J gene TRBJ2-7; the D gene is possibly TRBD2 (7 bases). V was cut by 1 base and J by 1 base, with 14 bases left in between. CDR3 size: 16 residues. Germline V gene sequence: CDR1 SGHTA, CDR2 FQGNSA.

The sample holds a few counts of this clonotype. J is TRBJ2-3 and V is TRBV7-2; D assignment may be TRBD1 or TRBD2 (5 bases each). From germline, CDR1 is SGHTA and CDR2 FQGNSA. V lost 5 bases to trimming and J lost 12 bases, with 15 bases between them. The CDR3 length is 12 residues. The CDR3 DNA reads TGTGCCAGCAGCCCCGAGGGGAGACTCCAGTATTTT. It yields the protein CASSPEGRLQYF.

The chain recombines TRBV9 with TRBJ1-3, with unresolved D. This CDR3 has 16 residues. Germline CDR1 reads SGDLS; CDR2 reads YYNGEE. With 4 bases removed from V and 0 bases from J, the gap between germline ends came to 14 bases. The CDR3 DNA is TGTGCCAGCAGCCCTTGGGCCGAACACTCTGGAAACACCATATATTTT. As protein: CASSPWAEHSGNTIYF. The whole variable domain, filled in from reference TRBV9 and TRBJ1-3, reads DSGVTQTPKHLITATGQRVTLRCSPRSGDLSVYWYQQSLDQGLQFLIQYYNGEERAKGNILERFSAQQFPDLHSELNLSSLELGDSALYFCASSPWAEHSGNTIYFGEGSWLTVV.

Only a few counts were recorded for this clonotype. The chain carries TRBV9 and TRBJ2-7; D is unclear. Trimming shortened V by 4 bases and J by 2 bases, and 16 bases separated the two germline ends. Germline assignment: CDR1 SGDLS and CDR2 YYNGEE. The CDR3 runs 15 residues. CDR3 coding DNA: TGTGCCAGCAGCCCAAGTAGGGTCGGCGCCTACGAGCAGTACTTC. Amino acid sequence: CASSPSRVGAYEQYF.

This clonotype was observed many times. The V and J genes are TRBV20-1 and TRBJ2-3; 7 nucleotides line up with TRBD2. CDR3 size: 13 residues. Germline V CDR1 and CDR2: DFQATT, SNEGSKA (reference sequence). CDR3 sequence (DNA): TGCAGCCTTACGGGACTACGCACAGATACGCAGTATTTT. This encodes CSLTGLRTDTQYF.

This clonotype was recorded a few times. This chain links TRBV29-1 with TRBJ2-1; D uncertain. The length of the CDR3 is 11 residues. Germline V CDR1 and CDR2: SQVTM, ANQGSEA. Trimming cost V 6 bases and J 4 bases, with 7 bases left between them. In nucleotides, the CDR3 is TGCAGCGTCGCTATATACAATGAGCAGTTCTTC. Translated: CSVAIYNEQFF.

This clonotype was seen a few times. This rearrangement joins TRBV6-2 or TRBV6-3 to TRBJ2-7, with TRBD1 matching 7 bases. The V and J ends lost 2 bases and 6 bases, in that order; junction bases with no gene match: 4. The CDR3 sequence is 13 residues long. The germline CDR1 and CDR2 sequences are MNHEY and SVGEGT. CDR3 residues: CASSYGQVGEQYV. In DNA, the CDR3 is TGTGCCAGCAGTTACGGACAGGTTGGCGAGCAGTACGTC.